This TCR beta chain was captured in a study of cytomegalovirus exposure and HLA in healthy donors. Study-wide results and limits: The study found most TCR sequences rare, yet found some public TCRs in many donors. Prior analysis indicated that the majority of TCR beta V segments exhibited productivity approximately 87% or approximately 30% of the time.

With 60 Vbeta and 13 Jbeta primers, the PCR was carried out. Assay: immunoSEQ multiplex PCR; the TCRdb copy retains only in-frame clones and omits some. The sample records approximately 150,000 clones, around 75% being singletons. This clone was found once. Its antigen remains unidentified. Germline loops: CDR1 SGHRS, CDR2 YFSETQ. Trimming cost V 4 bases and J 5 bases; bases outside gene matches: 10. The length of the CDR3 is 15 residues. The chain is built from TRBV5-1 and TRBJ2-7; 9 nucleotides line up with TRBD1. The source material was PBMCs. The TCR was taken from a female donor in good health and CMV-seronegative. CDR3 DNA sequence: TGCGCCAGCAGCGCGTACCGGGACAGGGACCACGAGCAGTACTTC. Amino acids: CASSAYRDRDHEQYF.